This T cell receptor beta chain originates from a study of T-cell memory formation after mild COVID-19. Study conclusions and caveats: Within pre-infection memory, some responding clones were found, suggesting cross-reactive memory joined. Later expanders leaned CD4+, whereas day 15 to 85 contracting clones were balanced CD4/CD8.

MiXCR, applied by TCRdb to the 5' RACE reads, yields one record per CDR3 protein. The sample has around 390,000 distinct CDR3 sequences, approximately 16% seen once. Notes on this clonotype: Its antigen is as yet unknown.

The length of the CDR3 is 20 residues. V shed 3 bases, J shed 2 bases, and the junction held 21 bases outside the gene matches. Germline CDR1 and CDR2: MGHRA and YSYEKL. The TCR was taken from a young man who had mild COVID-19 (a few samples of this study predate the infection). Cell type and time point are not known. The specimen was PBMCs or a T cell subset sorted from them (not recorded which). The chain combines TRBV4-1 with TRBJ2-7; 8 bases agree with TRBD1. The CDR3 loop is CASSHRVYAGGAGFTYEQYF. CDR3 DNA: TGCGCCAGCAGCCACAGGGTGTATGCAGGGGGCGCGGGGTTCACCTACGAGCAGTACTTC.